These 24 T cell receptor beta chains originate from one sample sequenced in a study of T cell responses to AZD1222 COVID-19 vaccine. Sequenced by immunoSEQ multiplex PCR; TCRdb stores in-frame clones only, minus some. The table shows over 150,000 clones, with roughly 88% occurring only once. Sequencing was performed on peripheral blood, taken on day 0 of AZD1222 vaccination. These receptor sequences come from an adult in good health.

The chain links TRBV4-2 to TRBJ2-1; tentatively, D is TRBD1 or TRBD2 (5 bases each). The CDR3 extends over 15 amino acids. In germline, CDR1 is LGHNA, CDR2 YNFKEQ. V gave up 4 bases and J gave up 6 bases, with 16 bases separating them. The chain's CDR3 is CASSLARDPSNEQFF. DNA for the CDR3: TGTGCCAGCAGCCTCGCGAGGGACCCGTCCAATGAGCAGTTCTTC.

In this sample, this clone turned up once. The V gene is TRBV19, the J gene TRBJ1-2, with D possibly TRBD1 on 6 matching bases. Germline CDR1 LNHDA, CDR2 SQIVND (reference sequence). The CDR3 loop spans 15 amino acids. V lost 6 bases, J lost 4 bases, and 18 bases lay in between. In DNA, the CDR3 is TGTGCCAGTAGAAAGACAGGCCCCCTAGGCTATGGCTACACCTTC. It translates to CASRKTGPLGYGYTF. The variable domain in full, completed from reference TRBV19 and TRBJ1-2, reads DGGITQSPKYLFRKEGQNVTLSCEQNLNHDAMYWYRQDPGQGLRLIYYSQIVNDFQKGDIAEGYSVSREKKESFPLTVTSAQKNPTAFYLCASRKTGPLGYGYTFGSGTRLTVV.

The chain is built from TRBV24-1 and TRBJ1-2; weak D call: TRBD1 (5 bases). The CDR3 has 16 amino acids. Germline V gene data show CDR1 as KGHDR and CDR2 as SFDVKD. Trimming removed 4 bases at V and 4 bases at J, with 18 bases between. The CDR3 region is CATSERGERGLYGYTF. The CDR3 coding sequence is TGTGCCACCAGTGAGAGAGGGGAACGAGGCCTCTATGGCTACACCTTC.

This chain connects TRBV4-2 to TRBJ2-1; possibly TRBD2 for D (6 bases). Trimming cost V 7 bases and J 0 bases, with 19 bases left between them. The germline gives CDR1 LGHNA, CDR2 YNFKEQ. This CDR3 spans 17 amino acids. The CDR3 DNA is TGTGCCAGCACCTCGGGGCGCGGGGCTAGCTCCTACAATGAGCAGTTCTTC. This codes for CASTSGRGASSYNEQFF.

This clone was seen once. The rearrangement joins TRBV30 to TRBJ1-6; 7 bases map to TRBD1. CDR1 and CDR2 (germline): GTSNPN, SVGIG (reference sequence). V shed 1 base and J 1 base; nucleotides not matched to a gene: 4. CDR3 length equals 16 residues. The CDR3 DNA reads TGTGCCTGGAGTGGGTCAGGGGGTTCCTATAATTCACCCCTCCACTTT. Amino acid sequence: CAWSGSGGSYNSPLHF.

V and J are TRBV28 and TRBJ1-5; D gene uncertain. Germline values: CDR1 MDHEN, CDR2 SYDVKM. Trimming left V 5 bases short and J 4 bases short, with 18 bases between. The CDR3 loop spans 16 amino acids. Here the CDR3 DNA reads TGTGCCAGCAGTCCTCATAAGGGAGGTGGGAATCAGCCCCAGCATTTT. Its translation: CASSPHKGGGNQPQHF.

The chain uses TRBV6-6 and TRBJ1-6; TRBD1 is a possible D gene (6 bases). This CDR3 comprises 14 residues. V lost 8 bases to trimming and J lost 3 bases, with 11 bases between them. In germline, CDR1 is MNHNY, CDR2 SVGAGI (reference sequence). CDR3 residues: CASQQGDYNSPLHF. CDR3 DNA sequence: TGTGCCAGCCAACAGGGAGACTATAATTCACCCCTCCACTTT.

CDR3 residues: CASTHGGNRDYGYTF. CDR3 in DNA: TGTGCCAGTACACACGGCGGAAATCGAGACTATGGCTACACCTTC. The rearrangement links TRBV27 to TRBJ1-2; D not resolved. CDR1 MNHEY and CDR2 SMNVEV come from the germline V gene (reference sequence). This CDR3 contains 15 residues. Trimming shortened V by 9 bases and J by 3 bases, and 20 bases separated the two germline ends.

This clone has just a few counts. The rearrangement links TRBV6-1 to TRBJ2-4, with D possibly being TRBD2 (6 bases). The CDR3 covers 16 residues. The germline V and J ends were trimmed by 1 base and 1 base, with 11 bases remaining between them. CDR1 and CDR2 from the germline V gene are MNHNS and SASEGT. The CDR3 region is CASSEGVGRAKNIQYF. Written as DNA, the CDR3 is TGTGCCAGCAGTGAAGGTGTGGGGAGGGCCAAAAACATTCAGTACTTC.

The V call is TRBV23-1, the J call TRBJ2-7; D is undetermined. TRBV23-1 is an open reading frame whose function is uncertain. V lost 2 bases to trimming and J lost 2 bases, with 7 bases between them. The CDR3 runs to 13 residues. CDR3 amino acids: CASSQPPTYEQYF. Here the CDR3 DNA reads TGCGCCAGCAGTCAACCCCCTACCTACGAGCAGTACTTC.

V is TRBV30 and J is TRBJ1-2; D might be TRBD1 (6 bases). Looked up from germline, CDR1 is GTSNPN and CDR2 is SVGIG (reference sequence). Deletions cut 2 bases from V and 4 bases from J, with 11 bases between. This CDR3 region has 13 residues. CDR3 in DNA: TGTGCCTGGAGTCTGGGGGGCACCTATGGCTACACCTTC. It specifies CAWSLGGTYGYTF.

This clone has just one count. The chain links TRBV5-5 to TRBJ1-1, with a weak D call TRBD1 (5 bases). This CDR3 is built from 14 residues. Germline V gives CDR1 SGHKS, CDR2 YYEKEE (reference sequence). The ends were cut back, 0 bases at V and 1 base at J, with 7 bases in the middle. For the CDR3, the DNA is TGTGCCAGCAGCTTGGATGGGACGAACACTGAAGCTTTCTTT. The encoded protein is CASSLDGTNTEAFF.

The V and J genes are TRBV9 and TRBJ1-3; weak D call: TRBD1 (5 bases). V lost 0 bases, J lost 0 bases, and 7 bases lay in between. Germline V lookup: CDR1 SGDLS, CDR2 YYNGEE. CDR3 length: 15 amino acids. As DNA, the CDR3 is TGTGCCAGCAGCGTAGCGGACACCTCTGGAAACACCATATATTTT. It specifies CASSVADTSGNTIYF.

This sequence joins TRBV9 and TRBJ1-6; perhaps TRBD1 as D (5 bases). With 3 bases removed from V and 6 bases from J, the gap between germline ends came to 13 bases. There are 15 residues in the CDR3. The germline V gene encodes CDR1 SGDLS and CDR2 YYNGEE. The CDR3 bases are TGTGCCAGCAGCGCTAGGGACGGACGTAATTCACCCCTCCACTTT. As protein: CASSARDGRNSPLHF.

Only a few counts were recorded for this clone. The chain couples TRBV29-1 to TRBJ1-2; tentatively, D is TRBD1 (5 bases). V lost 2 bases, J lost 4 bases, and 17 bases lay in between. This CDR3 has 15 residues. From germline, CDR1 is SQVTM and CDR2 ANQGSEA. The CDR3 protein is CSVEMGRALPYGYTF. The CDR3 DNA sequence: TGCAGCGTTGAAATGGGCAGGGCATTGCCCTATGGCTACACCTTC.

V and J are TRBV6-6 and TRBJ1-1; 7 positions agree with TRBD1. The CDR3 sequence is 14 residues long. With V trimmed by 7 bases and J by 5 bases, 10 bases remained unmatched. CDR1 MNHNY and CDR2 SVGAGI come from the germline V gene (reference sequence). This CDR3 is CASKVGGANTEAFF. The CDR3, as DNA: TGTGCCAGCAAAGTAGGGGGCGCGAATACTGAAGCTTTCTTT.

The CDR3 DNA is TGTGCCAGCAGGGCTGGGTGGGGACAGAACAATTCACCCCTCCACTTT. This translates into CASRAGWGQNNSPLHF. The chain has TRBV7-6 and TRBJ1-6; 7 nucleotides match TRBD1. The CDR3 extends over 16 amino acids. With V trimmed by 6 bases and J by 7 bases, 12 bases remained unmatched. Germline V lookup: CDR1 SGHVS, CDR2 FNYEAQ.

The chain links TRBV27 to TRBJ2-1; 12 bases are shared with TRBD1. CDR3 size: 17 residues. The germline V gene encodes CDR1 MNHEY and CDR2 SMNVEV (reference sequence). Trimming removed 2 bases from V and 15 bases from J; junction bases left unmatched: 17. The CDR3 sequence: CASSLSLTGQGARRLFF. The DNA of the CDR3 is TGTGCCAGCAGTTTAAGCCTGACGGGACAGGGGGCGCGACGCCTGTTCTTC.

The genes are TRBV4-2 and TRBJ2-2; D is possibly TRBD2 (5 bases). This CDR3 is 16 amino acids long. V was cut by 4 bases and J by 1 base, with 13 bases left in between. Germline V gene sequence: CDR1 LGHNA, CDR2 YNFKEQ. The CDR3 loop is CASSPVSGLNTGELFF. The CDR3, as DNA: TGTGCCAGCAGCCCTGTATCCGGACTGAACACCGGGGAGCTGTTTTTT.

The chain uses TRBV12-3 or TRBV12-4 and TRBJ2-7; D gene unclear. V shed 3 bases and J shed 3 bases, with 6 bases lying between them. The CDR3 is made up of 12 amino acids. CDR3 protein: CASSFSVYEQYF. Written as DNA, the CDR3 is TGTGCCAGCAGTTTTTCGGTCTACGAGCAGTACTTC.

This chain joins TRBV7-8 and TRBJ1-1; the D is unclear. Germline CDR1 is SGHVS and CDR2 is FQNEAQ. V was shortened by 2 bases and J by 1 base, with 8 bases between the two germline ends. This CDR3 is 14 amino acids long. The CDR3 loop is CASSLFLQNTEAFF. The CDR3 DNA sequence: TGTGCCAGCAGCTTATTCCTCCAGAACACTGAAGCTTTCTTT.

This clone has only a few counts. CDR3: CASSPGSPLHF. The DNA for the CDR3 is TGTGCCAGCAGCCCAGGTTCACCCCTCCACTTT. V and J are TRBV11-2 and TRBJ1-6, with D uncertain. There are 11 residues in the CDR3. The germline V gene encodes CDR1 SGHAT and CDR2 FQNNGV. V was pared by 5 bases and J by 9 bases, with 5 bases between.

The V gene is TRBV6-1, the J gene TRBJ1-1; D is unresolved. With 2 bases removed from V and 0 bases from J, the gap between germline ends came to 7 bases. Per germline, CDR1 MNHNS and CDR2 SASEGT. This CDR3 region has 14 residues. CDR3: CASSEREVNTEAFF. As DNA, the CDR3 is TGTGCCAGCAGTGAAAGGGAAGTGAACACTGAAGCTTTCTTT.

V gene TRBV5-1 combines with J gene TRBJ1-2; D uncertain. CDR3 length: 13 residues. Per the germline V gene, CDR1 is SGHRS and CDR2 is YFSETQ. V shed 0 bases and J shed 14 bases, with 17 bases lying between them. The CDR3 region has the DNA TGCGCCAGCAGCTTGGTCACAGACTCCCTTTTTACCTTC. Translated: CASSLVTDSLFTF. The complete variable domain, with remaining parts taken from reference TRBV5-1 and TRBJ1-2, reads KAGVTQTPRYLIKTRGQQVTLSCSPISGHRSVSWYQQTPGQGLQFLFEYFSETQRNKGNFPGRFSGRQFSNSRSEMNVSTLELGDSALYLCASSLVTDSLFTFGSGTRLTVV.